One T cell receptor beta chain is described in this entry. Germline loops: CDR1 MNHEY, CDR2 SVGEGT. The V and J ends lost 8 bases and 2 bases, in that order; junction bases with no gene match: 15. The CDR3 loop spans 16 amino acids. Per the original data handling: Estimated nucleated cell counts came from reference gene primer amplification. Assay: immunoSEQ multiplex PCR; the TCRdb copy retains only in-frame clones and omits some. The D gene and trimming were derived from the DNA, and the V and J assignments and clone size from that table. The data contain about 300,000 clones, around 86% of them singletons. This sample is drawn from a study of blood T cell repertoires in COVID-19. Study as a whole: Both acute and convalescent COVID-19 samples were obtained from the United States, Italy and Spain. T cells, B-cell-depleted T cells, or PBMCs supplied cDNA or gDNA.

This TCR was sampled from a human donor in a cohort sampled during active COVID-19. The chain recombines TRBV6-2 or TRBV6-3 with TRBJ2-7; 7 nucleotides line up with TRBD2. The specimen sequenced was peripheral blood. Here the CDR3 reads CASGRLANFIPYEQYF. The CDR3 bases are TGTGCCAGCGGCCGACTAGCCAACTTCATCCCCTACGAGCAGTACTTC.